This entry lists 29 T cell receptor beta chains sequenced from one sample in a study of blood T cell repertoires in COVID-19 (dated by TCRdb to 2018 to 2020). Preparation of the library involved the immunoSEQ multiplex PCR assay. TCRdb mirrors the immuneACCESS table, restricted to in-frame sequences. Some clones are absent from its copies; in checked studies, under half trace to an unresolved V gene, and the reason for the others is unknown. This sample comprises around 95,000 clones, about nine tenths of them detected only once. 4.5% to 5.5% of the sample is taken by the ten largest. Sequencing was performed on peripheral blood. The receptors originated from a man aged 45 to 65 with acute or convalescent COVID-19.

V and J are TRBV7-9 and TRBJ2-3, with 7 bases aligning to TRBD2. With V trimmed by 1 base and J by 0 bases, 10 bases remained unmatched. CDR1 is SEHNR, CDR2 FQNEAQ, per germline (reference sequence). CDR3 length: 18 residues. For the CDR3, the DNA is TGTGCCAGCAGCTTAGGTTCTAGCGGAGACACTAGCACAGATACGCAGTATTTT. Residues: CASSLGSSGDTSTDTQYF.

The table lists this clone with a few counts. The rearrangement links TRBV3-1 (or the pseudogene TRBV3-2) to TRBJ2-3; D gene ambiguous. This CDR3 contains 15 residues. V lost 0 bases and J lost 5, with 12 bases in between. The germline CDR1 and CDR2 sequences are LGHDT and YNNKEL (reference sequence). CDR3 DNA sequence: TGTGCCAGCAGCCAAGAGCGGATGAGCGTAGATACGCAGTATTTT. Translated: CASSQERMSVDTQYF.

This chain's CDR3 is CASRPGEGRGVNYGYTF. DNA for the CDR3: TGCGCCAGCAGACCAGGGGAAGGGAGAGGGGTTAACTATGGCTACACCTTC. The rearrangement links TRBV4-1 to TRBJ1-2; perhaps TRBD1 as D (6 bases). Germline-derived CDR1 and CDR2 are MGHRA and YSYEKL. The V gene lost 6 bases and the J gene lost 1 base, with 21 bases spanning the gap. This CDR3 region has 17 residues.

Only a few counts were recorded for this clone. J is TRBJ2-1 and V is TRBV7-9, with 7 bases fitting TRBD2. The J segment lost 8 bases and the V segment lost 2 bases, leaving 15 bases of the junction unmatched. Germline V gene data show CDR1 as SEHNR and CDR2 as FQNEAQ (reference sequence). The CDR3 covers 17 residues. In DNA form, the CDR3 reads TGTGCCAGCAGCTTACGGGCGGGAGAACAACTGAGCTATGAGCAGTTCTTC. It specifies CASSLRAGEQLSYEQFF.

This sequence joins TRBV7-6 and TRBJ1-2, with 10 bases identical to TRBD1. Germline loops: CDR1 SGHVS, CDR2 FNYEAQ. The CDR3 is 14 residues long. The V gene end was trimmed by 5 bases and the J gene end by 6 bases; junction bases not matched to a gene: 6. The CDR3 DNA sequence: TGTGCCAGCAGCCCGGGACAGGGGAACGATGGCTACACCTTC. It translates to CASSPGQGNDGYTF.

This clone was found once. A read error may produce the germline difference seen at one junction end. The rearrangement links TRBV6-1 to TRBJ1-1; D unclear. The length of the CDR3 is 11 residues. From germline, CDR1 is MNHNS and CDR2 SASEGT. The CDR3 region is CASSEISGSLF. In DNA form, the CDR3 reads TGTGCCAGCAGTGAAATTTCCGGCTCACTATTT.

The V gene is TRBV7-6, the J gene TRBJ1-5; the D gene is possibly TRBD1 (6 bases). Germline V CDR1 and CDR2: SGHVS, FNYEAQ. The CDR3 spans 15 residues. Between the trimmed V and J ends, which lost 5 bases and 4 bases, there was a span of 15 bases. The CDR3 sequence is CASSLNQGLNQPQHF. CDR3 in DNA: TGTGCCAGCAGCCTCAATCAGGGGTTGAATCAGCCCCAGCATTTT.

This chain uses TRBV29-1 with TRBJ2-7, with 8 bases lining up with TRBD1. J lost 2 bases, V lost 6 bases, and 9 bases had no gene match. This CDR3 region has 14 residues. Per germline, CDR1 SQVTM and CDR2 ANQGSEA. CDR3 loop: CSVMDRVIAYEQYF. CDR3 nucleotides: TGCAGCGTGATGGACAGGGTCATCGCCTACGAGCAGTACTTC.

J is TRBJ2-7 and V is TRBV27, with 8 nucleotides matching TRBD2. Germline V gene data show CDR1 as MNHEY and CDR2 as SMNVEV (reference sequence). The CDR3 spans 14 residues. The J segment lost 4 bases and the V segment lost 3 bases, leaving 5 bases of the junction unmatched. CDR3 sequence reads: CASSLRGLVYEQYF. The CDR3 nucleotides read TGTGCCAGCAGTTTGAGGGGACTAGTTTACGAGCAGTACTTC.

The chain is built from TRBV7-9 and TRBJ1-1, with no clear D. The V gene lost 5 bases and the J gene lost 0 bases, with 13 bases spanning the gap. This CDR3 is 15 amino acids long. Germline loops: CDR1 SEHNR, CDR2 FQNEAQ (reference sequence). CDR3 region: CASSPQRTLNTEAFF. Written as DNA, the CDR3 is TGTGCCAGCAGCCCCCAAAGAACTTTGAACACTGAAGCTTTCTTT.

This sequence joins TRBV27 and TRBJ2-5, with D perhaps TRBD2 (5 bases). CDR1 and CDR2 (germline): MNHEY, SMNVEV (reference sequence). This CDR3 comprises 12 residues. V shed 5 bases and J shed 12 bases, with 16 bases lying between them. The CDR3 reads CASSPGWGEEYF. Written as DNA, the CDR3 is TGTGCCAGCAGTCCAGGATGGGGAGAGGAGTACTTC.

The chain is built from TRBV7-9 and TRBJ1-2; 7 positions agree with TRBD1. V dropped 0 bases and J dropped 8; count of bases not matched to a gene: 9. This CDR3 comprises 15 residues. Germline CDR1 SEHNR, CDR2 FQNEAQ (reference sequence). The CDR3 spells CASSLAGRGGEGYTF. As DNA, the CDR3 is TGTGCCAGCAGCTTAGCGGGGCGAGGGGGCGAAGGCTACACCTTC. Full variable domain (remainder filled in from reference TRBV7-9 and TRBJ1-2): DTGVSQNPRHKITKRGQNVTFRCDPISEHNRLYWYRQTLGQGPEFLTYFQNEAQLEKSRLLSDRFSAERPKGSFSTLEIQRTEQGDSAMYLCASSLAGRGGEGYTFGSGTRLTVV.

The rearrangement joins TRBV7-2 to TRBJ2-1; D ambiguous. V was shortened by 5 bases and J by 9 bases, with 8 bases between the two germline ends. The V gene's germline CDR1 is SGHTA and CDR2 FQGNSA. The CDR3 consists of 11 residues. The CDR3 DNA reads TGTGCCAGCAGCCTCGGTGGTGAGCAGTTCTTC. Amino acid sequence: CASSLGGEQFF.

Only one count was recorded for this clone. The V gene is TRBV19, the J gene TRBJ2-3; D possibly corresponds to TRBD2 (7 bases). The V and J ends lost 5 bases and 4 bases respectively, with 19 bases between them. The CDR3 extends over 16 amino acids. Looked up from germline, CDR1 is LNHDA and CDR2 is SQIVND (reference sequence). CDR3 sequence reads: CASSPPGAGVPDTQYF. The CDR3 region has the DNA TGTGCCAGTAGTCCCCCGGGGGCGGGAGTCCCAGATACGCAGTATTTT.

The chain employs TRBV19 and TRBJ2-4; 7 bases match TRBD1. The J segment lost 2 bases and the V segment lost 2 bases, leaving 6 bases of the junction unmatched. CDR1 and CDR2 (germline): LNHDA, SQIVND (reference sequence). This CDR3 has 16 amino acids. As DNA, the CDR3 is TGTGCCAGTAGTATAAAGACAGGGTGGTCCAAAAACATTCAGTACTTC. It is translated as CASSIKTGWSKNIQYF. Combining the CDR3 with reference TRBV19 and TRBJ2-4 gives the whole variable domain DGGITQSPKYLFRKEGQNVTLSCEQNLNHDAMYWYRQDPGQGLRLIYYSQIVNDFQKGDIAEGYSVSREKKESFPLTVTSAQKNPTAFYLCASSIKTGWSKNIQYFGAGTRLSVL.

The chain employs TRBV27 and TRBJ1-3; 9 bases match TRBD1. Germline-derived CDR1 and CDR2 are MNHEY and SMNVEV (reference sequence). This CDR3 has 18 residues. J gave up 0 bases and V 2 bases, and 8 bases lay outside the gene matches. The CDR3 reads CASSLRPGQGFSGNTIYF. Written as DNA, the CDR3 is TGTGCCAGCAGTTTACGACCGGGACAGGGATTCTCTGGAAACACCATATATTTT.

The rearrangement uses TRBV15 and TRBJ2-7, with 14 bases matching TRBD2. The germline CDR1 and CDR2 sequences are LNHNV and YYDKDF (reference sequence). This CDR3 has 14 amino acids. With V trimmed by 4 bases and J by 7 bases, 3 bases remained unmatched. The CDR3 reads CATSIGLAGGEQYF. Here the CDR3 DNA reads TGTGCCACCAGCATTGGACTAGCGGGAGGAGAGCAGTACTTC.

The rearrangement uses TRBV14 and TRBJ2-6, with a possible D match to TRBD1 (5 bases). Germline V gene data show CDR1 as SGHDN and CDR2 as FVKESK. Trimming left V 0 bases short and J 0 bases short, with 15 bases between. The CDR3 is 19 residues long. CDR3 region: CASSQEPRQSSSGANVLTF. The CDR3 bases are TGTGCCAGCAGCCAAGAACCGCGACAGAGTTCCTCTGGGGCCAACGTCCTGACTTTC.

V and J are TRBV27 and TRBJ2-1; tentative D call: TRBD1 (5 bases). Germline CDR1 is MNHEY and CDR2 is SMNVEV (reference sequence). The CDR3 is 14 amino acids. Trimming left V 2 bases short and J 6 bases short, with 11 bases between. In DNA form, the CDR3 reads TGTGCCAGCAGTTTAGCTCGACAGACCAATGAGCAGTTCTTC. Amino acids: CASSLARQTNEQFF.

The chain has TRBV5-6 and TRBJ2-7; 11 positions agree with TRBD2. CDR1 is SGHDT and CDR2 is YYEEEE in the germline V gene. The trim removed 2 bases at V and 6 bases at J, leaving 13 bases unmatched. The CDR3 is made up of 17 amino acids. The CDR3 sequence: CASSFFRALAGGAEQYF. The CDR3 region has the DNA TGTGCCAGCAGCTTTTTTAGAGCTCTAGCGGGAGGCGCCGAGCAGTACTTC.

J is TRBJ1-1 and V is TRBV5-4; no clear D. Germline V gene lookup returns CDR1 SGHNT and CDR2 YYREEE (reference sequence). The CDR3 runs to 13 residues. Trimming left V 5 bases short and J 0 bases short, with 8 bases between. The CDR3 is CASRSGMNTEAFF. CDR3 in DNA: TGTGCCAGCAGATCCGGGATGAACACTGAAGCTTTCTTT.

This chain joins TRBV3-1 (or the pseudogene TRBV3-2) and TRBJ2-1, with 10 nucleotides matching TRBD2. Trimming cost V 3 bases and J 8 bases; bases outside gene matches: 7. From germline, CDR1 is LGHDT and CDR2 YNNKEL (reference sequence). CDR3 length equals 15 residues. The CDR3 sequence: CASSHWGLANDEQFF. In DNA form, the CDR3 reads TGTGCCAGCAGCCACTGGGGACTAGCGAACGATGAGCAGTTCTTC.

The chain employs TRBV15 and TRBJ2-1, with 10 nucleotides matching TRBD2. The J segment lost 1 base and the V segment lost 0 bases, leaving 18 bases of the junction unmatched. Germline V gives CDR1 LNHNV, CDR2 YYDKDF (reference sequence). This CDR3 region has 22 residues. CDR3 protein: CATSRDGSHLGLADVSYNEQFF. The CDR3 DNA reads as TGTGCCACCAGCAGAGATGGAAGCCATTTAGGACTAGCGGACGTTTCCTACAATGAGCAGTTCTTC.

V and J are TRBV6-5 and TRBJ2-6; D possibly corresponds to TRBD1 (6 bases). The CDR3 has 15 amino acids. The germline gives CDR1 MNHEY, CDR2 SVGAGI. Trimming left V 6 bases short and J 0 bases short, with 9 bases between. CDR3 coding DNA: TGTGCCAGCAGACAGGGCCACTCTGGGGCCAACGTCCTGACTTTC. Its translation: CASRQGHSGANVLTF.

The CDR3, as DNA: TGTGCCAGCAGGGAAGACAGGGAAACCTATCAGCCCCAGCATTTT. As protein: CASREDRETYQPQHF. The V call is TRBV7-2, the J call TRBJ1-5; 7 nucleotides line up with TRBD1. CDR1 and CDR2 from the germline V gene are SGHTA and FQGNSA. This CDR3 region has 15 residues. Losses at the gene ends were 6 bases for V and 5 bases for J; bases not matched to a gene: 10.

The rearrangement links TRBV19 to TRBJ2-5, with D maybe TRBD1 (7 bases). The CDR3 runs 16 residues. Germline V lookup: CDR1 LNHDA, CDR2 SQIVND (reference sequence). V dropped 3 bases and J dropped 4 bases, with 18 bases sitting between them. The CDR3 DNA reads as TGTGCCAGTAGTATCCGGGGGCAGGGGGTAGGAGAGACCCAGTACTTC. Its translation: CASSIRGQGVGETQYF.

The chain combines TRBV29-1 with TRBJ2-7, with 12 bases fitting TRBD2. The CDR3 runs to 13 residues. The trim removed 7 bases at V and 3 bases at J, leaving 4 bases unmatched. CDR1 and CDR2 (germline): SQVTM, ANQGSEA. The CDR3 DNA sequence: TGCAGCGCTGGGACTAGCGGGCTCTACGAGCAGTACTTC. Its protein product is CSAGTSGLYEQYF.

The rearrangement joins TRBV2 to TRBJ1-3; tentative D call: TRBD1 (5 bases). The CDR3 is 15 residues long. The germline gives CDR1 SNHLY, CDR2 FYNNEI. V was cut by 6 bases and J by 0 bases, with 12 bases left in between. For the CDR3, the DNA is TGTGCCAGCAGGGGGCAGGGATTCTCTGGAAACACCATATATTTT. Residues: CASRGQGFSGNTIYF.

The rearrangement uses TRBV24-1 and TRBJ1-5; perhaps TRBD1 as D (5 bases). The CDR3 is 13 residues long. V was cut by 4 bases and J by 8 bases, with 11 bases left in between. Germline V gene data show CDR1 as KGHDR and CDR2 as SFDVKD. The CDR3 DNA sequence: TGTGCCACCAGTGAGCAGGGTCGGAAGCCCCAGCATTTT. Amino acid sequence: CATSEQGRKPQHF.